This entry lists 20 T cell receptor beta chains sequenced from one sample in a study of CD8 T cells in Susac syndrome. Roughly 0.45 to 1 ug RNA was reverse transcribed with random hexamers. Each CDR3 protein is one row after TCRdb ran MiXCR on the immunoSEQ multiplex PCR reads. The table includes about 210,000 distinct CDR3 sequences, 95% detected once. The sample was CD4+ T cells from PBMCs. These receptor sequences come from a human donor with multiple sclerosis.

The chain joins TRBV20-1 to TRBJ1-4; the D gene is possibly TRBD1 (6 bases). V was pared by 5 bases and J by 8 bases, with 15 bases between. Per germline, CDR1 DFQATT and CDR2 SNEGSKA (reference sequence). The CDR3 has 13 residues. In nucleotides, the CDR3 is TGCAGTGCTCCACAGGGATCCCGGGAAAAACTGTTTTTT. Translated: CSAPQGSREKLFF.

The CDR3 protein is CAWSAWPGLNTEAFF. The DNA of the CDR3 is TGTGCCTGGAGTGCTTGGCCCGGCCTGAACACTGAAGCTTTCTTT. The gene calls are TRBV30 and TRBJ1-1; D not certain. Trimming cost V 1 base and J 0 bases, with 12 bases left between them. This CDR3 is 15 amino acids long. The germline V gene has CDR1 GTSNPN and CDR2 SVGIG (reference sequence).

This chain joins TRBV6-5 and TRBJ1-2, with 8 nucleotides matching TRBD1. Germline trimming cut 0 bases from V and 4 bases from J; bases unmatched to any gene: 4. Germline CDR1 and CDR2: MNHEY and SVGAGI. The CDR3 is 15 residues long. CDR3 DNA sequence: TGTGCCAGCAGTTACTCGGCAGGGGGCGCCTATGGCTACACCTTC. It specifies CASSYSAGGAYGYTF.

V is TRBV28 and J is TRBJ2-1, with 8 bases that match TRBD2. This CDR3 has 13 residues. Looked up from germline, CDR1 is MDHEN and CDR2 is SYDVKM. J gave up 7 bases and V 4 bases, and 3 bases lay outside the gene matches. CDR3 residues: CASSSPGGNEQFF. In DNA, the CDR3 is TGTGCCAGCAGTTCCCCGGGGGGGAATGAGCAGTTCTTC.

The chain links TRBV20-1 to TRBJ2-3; D not resolved. CDR1 DFQATT and CDR2 SNEGSKA come from the germline V gene (reference sequence). The CDR3 covers 12 residues. Written as DNA, the CDR3 is TGCCTTGCCACCCGCGCAGGAGATACGCAGTATTTT. As protein: CLATRAGDTQYF.

The chain couples TRBV7-6 to TRBJ2-1, with 7 bases fitting TRBD2. Trimming at V came to 3 bases and at J to 12 bases, leaving 11 bases not matched to a gene. Germline CDR1 is SGHVS and CDR2 is FNYEAQ. This CDR3 contains 14 residues. For the CDR3, the DNA is TGTGCCAGCAGCTTTACTCGGGAGGCCCCGATGCAGTTCTTC. This encodes CASSFTREAPMQFF.

The chain carries TRBV9 and TRBJ2-7; no firm D call. The CDR3 is made up of 14 amino acids. Trimming stripped 0 bases from V and 0 bases from J, with 7 bases between. CDR1 is SGDLS and CDR2 is YYNGEE in the germline V gene. CDR3 in amino acids: CASSVGPSSYEQYF. The DNA for the CDR3 is TGTGCCAGCAGCGTAGGACCGAGCTCCTACGAGCAGTACTTC.

This sequence joins TRBV20-1 and TRBJ2-7, with 7 bases lining up with TRBD2. Unmatched junction bases numbered 9, after V lost 0 bases and J lost 13 bases. Germline CDR1 and CDR2: DFQATT and SNEGSKA (reference sequence). The CDR3 has 12 amino acids. The CDR3 region is CSAREAGVSQYF. Here the CDR3 DNA reads TGCAGTGCTAGAGAGGCGGGGGTCTCACAATACTTC.

The chain recombines TRBV27 with TRBJ2-1, with TRBD2 as a possible D gene (7 bases). In germline, CDR1 is MNHEY, CDR2 SMNVEV (reference sequence). Trimming pared 3 bases from V and 3 bases from J, leaving 12 bases between. The CDR3 has 15 amino acids. The CDR3 bases are TGTGCCAGCAGTTTCACGGGGGGCCGCTACAATGAGCAGTTCTTC. It yields the protein CASSFTGGRYNEQFF.

The chain joins TRBV28 to TRBJ1-1; a weak D match, TRBD1 (5 bases). CDR1 is MDHEN and CDR2 is SYDVKM in the germline V gene. The CDR3 consists of 13 residues. Deletions cut 8 bases from V and 2 bases from J, with 12 bases between. Written as DNA, the CDR3 is TGTGCCAGCCTATTGACAGAAAACACTGAAGCTTTCTTT. Translating it yields CASLLTENTEAFF.

This chain uses TRBV2 with TRBJ1-5, with 9 bases aligning to TRBD1. Germline V gene lookup returns CDR1 SNHLY and CDR2 FYNNEI. This CDR3 has 12 residues. Trimming cost V 6 bases and J 9 bases; bases outside gene matches: 3. The CDR3 reads CASRGQGLPQHF. The CDR3 bases are TGTGCCAGCAGGGGACAGGGTCTGCCCCAGCATTTT. Combining the CDR3 with reference TRBV2 and TRBJ1-5 gives the whole variable domain EPEVTQTPSHQVTQMGQEVILRCVPISNHLYFYWYRQILGQKVEFLVSFYNNEISEKSEIFDDQFSVERPDGSNFTLKIRSTKLEDSAMYFCASRGQGLPQHFGDGTRLSIL.

The chain has TRBV24-1 and TRBJ2-3, with D unclear. The V end was cut by 9 bases, the J end by 0 bases, with 9 bases between. Germline V gene sequence: CDR1 KGHDR, CDR2 SFDVKD. The CDR3 runs to 13 residues. The chain's CDR3 is CATAQDSTDTQYF. CDR3 in DNA: TGTGCCACCGCCCAAGATAGCACAGATACGCAGTATTTT.

The rearrangement links TRBV7-6 to TRBJ2-5, with a possible D match to TRBD2 (5 bases). Trimming stripped 5 bases from V and 5 bases from J, with 18 bases between. Germline CDR1 is SGHVS and CDR2 is FNYEAQ. CDR3 length equals 15 residues. CDR3 protein: CASSAKRLPAETQYF. The CDR3 DNA reads as TGTGCCAGCAGCGCAAAGCGGCTGCCTGCGGAGACCCAGTACTTC.

This chain joins TRBV7-2 and TRBJ2-1; D remains ambiguous. CDR1 is SGHTA and CDR2 is FQGNSA in the germline V gene. The length of the CDR3 is 14 residues. V gave up 5 bases and J gave up 1 base, with 9 bases separating them. The CDR3 DNA sequence: TGTGCCAGCAGCAAAGGAATGTCCTACAATGAGCAGTTCTTC. Its translation: CASSKGMSYNEQFF.

This sequence joins TRBV14 and TRBJ2-7; D is perhaps TRBD2 (5 bases). CDR1 and CDR2 (germline): SGHDN, FVKESK. Trimming cost V 1 base and J 5 bases, with 15 bases left between them. CDR3 length: 15 residues. The CDR3 loop is CASSQVPRAFHEQYF. CDR3 in DNA: TGTGCCAGCAGCCAAGTTCCGAGGGCCTTCCACGAGCAGTACTTC.

This clonotype was seen a single time. This chain joins TRBV12-3 or TRBV12-4 and TRBJ2-7; 7 bases line up with TRBD2. J gave up 6 bases and V 5 bases, and 10 bases lay outside the gene matches. This CDR3 has 14 amino acids. The CDR3 nucleotides are TGTGCCAGCAGTGCCACCCGACTAGCAAGCGAGCAGTACTTC. It translates to CASSATRLASEQYF.

The CDR3 spells CASIDGGRTGEQFF. In DNA, the CDR3 is TGCGCCAGCATCGACGGGGGACGTACTGGAGAGCAGTTCTTC. V and J are TRBV10-2 and TRBJ2-1; tentatively, D is TRBD2 (6 bases). Trimming left V 7 bases short and J 10 bases short, with 20 bases between. CDR3 length: 14 residues. Germline lookup yields CDR1 WSHSY and CDR2 SAAADI.

This chain uses TRBV29-1 with TRBJ2-5, with D possibly matching TRBD2 (6 bases). There are 13 residues in the CDR3. Germline lookup yields CDR1 SQVTM and CDR2 ANQGSEA. The V gene lost 5 bases and the J gene lost 3 bases, with 13 bases spanning the gap. CDR3 coding DNA: TGCAGCGTTTCACCGGGAGTGGAAGAGACCCAGTACTTC. It is translated as CSVSPGVEETQYF.

V usage is TRBV12-3 or TRBV12-4 and J usage is TRBJ2-2, with D hard to call. The CDR3 loop spans 13 amino acids. V was trimmed by 7 bases and J by 1 base, leaving 7 bases between them. The CDR3 loop reads CASNRKNTGELFF. CDR3 sequence (DNA): TGTGCCAGCAATAGAAAGAACACCGGGGAGCTGTTTTTT.

The gene calls are TRBV29-1 and TRBJ1-5, with D uncertain. Deletions cut 7 bases from V and 6 bases from J, with 16 bases between. Germline V CDR1 and CDR2: SQVTM, ANQGSEA. This CDR3 has 13 residues. The CDR3: CSALEESGQPQHF. The CDR3 bases are TGCAGCGCGCTCGAGGAGTCGGGTCAGCCCCAGCATTTT.